The 9 T cell receptor beta chains listed next were all sequenced from one sample in a study of T cell changes during pregnancy in multiple sclerosis. Clones were read by immunoSEQ multiplex PCR, and TCRdb kept only the in-frame ones, dropping some. This table holds about 35,000 clones, 90% to 95% found once. Sequences were derived from CD4+ T cells from peripheral blood mononuclear cells, sampled in the third trimester of pregnancy. The receptors were sampled from a female donor in good health, enrolled as a control in a pregnancy study.

The chain couples TRBV5-5 to TRBJ1-5; 7 bases align to TRBD1. V was clipped by 1 base and J by 0 bases; unmatched bases: 1. Germline V CDR1 and CDR2: SGHKS, YYEKEE (reference sequence). The CDR3 has 15 residues. Here the CDR3 reads CASSLTGDSNQPQHF. Here the CDR3 DNA reads TGTGCCAGCAGCTTGACAGGGGATAGCAATCAGCCCCAGCATTTT.

The chain joins TRBV6-1 to TRBJ1-1, with D tentatively TRBD1 (5 bases). The CDR3 runs 13 residues. Trimming stripped 2 bases from V and 5 bases from J, with 9 bases between. CDR1 and CDR2 (germline): MNHNS, SASEGT. The CDR3 region has the DNA TGTGCCAGCAGTGAACAGGGAGGGACTGAAGCTTTCTTT. This sequence encodes CASSEQGGTEAFF.

The V and J genes are TRBV7-8 and TRBJ1-5, with no clear D. Germline-derived CDR1 and CDR2 are SGHVS and FQNEAQ. V gave up 7 bases and J gave up 2 bases, with 18 bases separating them. The CDR3 sequence is 16 residues long. This chain's CDR3 is CASTKARMGGNQPQHF. CDR3 nucleotide sequence: TGTGCCAGCACCAAAGCCAGGATGGGCGGCAATCAGCCCCAGCATTTT. Drawing the rest from reference TRBV7-8 and TRBJ1-5, the complete variable domain is GAGVSQSPRYKVAKRGQDVALRCDPISGHVSLFWYQQALGQGPEFLTYFQNEAQLDKSGLPSDRFFAERPEGSVSTLKIQRTQQEDSAVYLCASTKARMGGNQPQHFGDGTRLSIL.

The genes are TRBV14 and TRBJ1-3; TRBD1 matches at 8 bases. Germline V gives CDR1 SGHDN, CDR2 FVKESK. The CDR3 is made up of 18 amino acids. V shed 2 bases, J shed 0 bases, and the junction held 9 bases outside the gene matches. CDR3 protein: CASSQSQGARISGNTIYF. CDR3 DNA: TGTGCCAGCAGCCAATCCCAGGGGGCAAGAATCTCTGGAAACACCATATATTTT.

The rearrangement links TRBV27 to TRBJ2-2; D not resolved. V gave up 3 bases and J gave up 6 bases, with 11 bases separating them. Germline lookup yields CDR1 MNHEY and CDR2 SMNVEV (reference sequence). The CDR3 is 14 amino acids. The CDR3 bases are TGTGCCAGCAGTTTGCCCGGTCGGGCCGGGGAGCTGTTTTTT. This sequence encodes CASSLPGRAGELFF.

CDR3 sequence: CASSPGHANEKLFF. The DNA for the CDR3 is TGTGCCAGCAGCCCAGGACACGCTAATGAAAAACTGTTTTTT. The chain links TRBV7-2 to TRBJ1-4; a possible D gene is TRBD1 (5 bases). There are 14 residues in the CDR3. Germline V gives CDR1 SGHTA, CDR2 FQGNSA. V lost 5 bases and J 3 bases, leaving 10 bases between the germline ends.

The chain carries TRBV6-6 and TRBJ1-1; 7 nucleotides match TRBD1. In germline, CDR1 is MNHNY, CDR2 SVGAGI (reference sequence). This CDR3 is built from 15 residues. V shed 2 bases and J 0 bases; nucleotides not matched to a gene: 3. The chain's CDR3 is CASSYAGQLNTEAFF. CDR3 bases: TGTGCCAGCAGTTACGCGGGACAGTTGAACACTGAAGCTTTCTTT.

V is TRBV9 and J is TRBJ1-1, with 7 bases that match TRBD1. Trimming cost V 3 bases and J 4 bases; bases outside gene matches: 6. CDR3 size: 14 residues. CDR1 is SGDLS and CDR2 is YYNGEE in the germline V gene. This chain's CDR3 is CASSADRVFTEAFF. Written as DNA, the CDR3 is TGTGCCAGCAGCGCAGACAGGGTATTCACTGAAGCTTTCTTT.

V usage is TRBV28 and J usage is TRBJ1-6; 10 positions match TRBD1. The CDR3 has 16 residues. Per germline, CDR1 MDHEN and CDR2 SYDVKM. V dropped 2 bases and J dropped 7; count of bases not matched to a gene: 5. The CDR3 loop reads CASSLIRTGGNSPLHF. CDR3 coding DNA: TGTGCCAGCAGTTTAATTCGGACAGGGGGGAATTCACCCCTCCACTTT. Combining the CDR3 with reference TRBV28 and TRBJ1-6 gives the whole variable domain DVKVTQSSRYLVKRTGEKVFLECVQDMDHENMFWYRQDPGLGLRLIYFSYDVKMKEKGDIPEGYSVSREKKERFSLILESASTNQTSMYLCASSLIRTGGNSPLHFGNGTRLTVT.